A selection of T cell receptor beta chains follows, all from one sample in a study of cytomegalovirus exposure and HLA in healthy donors. Only in-frame clones appear in the TCRdb table, and some are missing; sequencing was by immunoSEQ multiplex PCR. The repertoire has 170,000 or so clones, around 81% of them found once; the top ten carry 4.5% to 6%. Sequencing input: PBMCs. The receptor source for this set is a man in his forties in good health and CMV-seronegative. CDR3s include the opening cysteine and the closing phenylalanine or tryptophan. Fields, in order: CDR3 protein, V gene, clone size, D gene, J gene. A D gene is named only where the DNA matches it firmly. Clone sizes are given selectively: once, few, many, or a class where the clone is expanded.

CDR3aa: CASSPGTGDYGYTF
v_gene: TRBV18
abundance: -
d_gene: TRBD1
j_gene: TRBJ1-2

CDR3aa: CASSASGGFSGNTIYF
v_gene: TRBV9
abundance: -
d_gene: -
j_gene: TRBJ1-3

CDR3aa: CASSALRGSDIQYF
v_gene: TRBV2
abundance: -
d_gene: -
j_gene: TRBJ2-4

CDR3aa: CASSLSWQAGGNTIYF
v_gene: TRBV27
abundance: -
d_gene: -
j_gene: TRBJ1-3

CDR3aa: CASRGLAPRAKNIQYF
v_gene: TRBV2
abundance: -
d_gene: -
j_gene: TRBJ2-4

CDR3aa: CASSLNFMNTEAFF
v_gene: TRBV5-1
abundance: -
d_gene: -
j_gene: TRBJ1-1

CDR3aa: CASSHLDLGGKFGQPQHF
v_gene: TRBV23-1
abundance: -
d_gene: TRBD1
j_gene: TRBJ1-5

CDR3aa: CASSFRGQVHNEQFF
v_gene: TRBV5-8
abundance: -
d_gene: TRBD1
j_gene: TRBJ2-1

CDR3aa: CASSYAAGAGNTIYF
v_gene: TRBV6-5
abundance: -
d_gene: -
j_gene: TRBJ1-3

CDR3aa: CASSVSGWYQETQYF
v_gene: TRBV9
abundance: -
d_gene: -
j_gene: TRBJ2-5

CDR3aa: CASSPTHTEAFF
v_gene: TRBV11-2
abundance: -
d_gene: -
j_gene: TRBJ1-1

CDR3aa: CASTGGQRSTDTQYF
v_gene: TRBV4-1
abundance: -
d_gene: -
j_gene: TRBJ2-3

CDR3aa: CASGGFSTEAFF
v_gene: TRBV7-8
abundance: -
d_gene: -
j_gene: TRBJ1-1

CDR3aa: CASSNRGQSQPQHF
v_gene: TRBV6-1
abundance: -
d_gene: TRBD1
j_gene: TRBJ1-5

CDR3aa: CASSYSYGGAKNIQYF
v_gene: TRBV6-6
abundance: -
d_gene: -
j_gene: TRBJ2-4

CDR3aa: CASRGREAGNTIYF
v_gene: TRBV19
abundance: -
d_gene: -
j_gene: TRBJ1-3

CDR3aa: CASSVPTGLGNTIYF
v_gene: TRBV6-6
abundance: -
d_gene: TRBD1
j_gene: TRBJ1-3

CDR3aa: CASSYLTSGGLSTDTQYF
v_gene: TRBV9
abundance: -
d_gene: TRBD2
j_gene: TRBJ2-3

CDR3aa: CSPFTDTQYF
v_gene: TRBV20-1
abundance: -
d_gene: -
j_gene: TRBJ2-3

CDR3aa: CASSPTGTPSSYEQYF
v_gene: TRBV11-3
abundance: -
d_gene: -
j_gene: TRBJ2-7

CDR3aa: CASSSTRGVYEQYF
v_gene: TRBV5-1
abundance: -
d_gene: -
j_gene: TRBJ2-7

CDR3aa: CASSLRRAGGDTQYF
v_gene: TRBV6-5
abundance: -
d_gene: -
j_gene: TRBJ2-3

CDR3aa: CASSQTMAPRSEQYF
v_gene: TRBV4-3
abundance: -
d_gene: -
j_gene: TRBJ2-7

CDR3aa: CASSLLAGSYNEQFF
v_gene: TRBV5-1
abundance: -
d_gene: TRBD2
j_gene: TRBJ2-1

CDR3aa: CASSSPGSGGALETQYF
v_gene: TRBV5-4
abundance: -
d_gene: TRBD2
j_gene: TRBJ2-5

CDR3aa: CASSPGGSGEKLFF
v_gene: TRBV7-7
abundance: few
d_gene: TRBD1
j_gene: TRBJ1-4

CDR3aa: CASSITSGGARADTQYF
v_gene: TRBV5-4
abundance: -
d_gene: TRBD2
j_gene: TRBJ2-3

CDR3aa: CASSSRQGYQPQHF
v_gene: TRBV6-5
abundance: -
d_gene: TRBD1
j_gene: TRBJ1-5

CDR3aa: CASSYADSEAFF
v_gene: TRBV6-6
abundance: -
d_gene: -
j_gene: TRBJ1-1

CDR3aa: CASSLNTANYGYTF
v_gene: TRBV7-2
abundance: once
d_gene: -
j_gene: TRBJ1-2

CDR3aa: CASSLAARGTYNEQFF
v_gene: TRBV5-6
abundance: once
d_gene: -
j_gene: TRBJ2-1

CDR3aa: CASSWGTGNQPQHF
v_gene: TRBV5-8
abundance: -
d_gene: TRBD1
j_gene: TRBJ1-5

CDR3aa: CSALGQGALGYTF
v_gene: TRBV29-1
abundance: once
d_gene: TRBD1
j_gene: TRBJ1-2

CDR3aa: CASSPQGAGNQPQHF
v_gene: TRBV11-2
abundance: once
d_gene: TRBD1
j_gene: TRBJ1-5

CDR3aa: CAWSGRVGDTQYF
v_gene: TRBV30
abundance: -
d_gene: -
j_gene: TRBJ2-3

CDR3aa: CASSERSGANVLTF
v_gene: TRBV2
abundance: once
d_gene: -
j_gene: TRBJ2-6

CDR3aa: CSVYRGGEQYF
v_gene: TRBV29-1
abundance: -
d_gene: TRBD1
j_gene: TRBJ2-7

CDR3aa: CASSIMTRKNTEAFF
v_gene: TRBV5-1
abundance: -
d_gene: -
j_gene: TRBJ1-1

CDR3aa: CASSPTQANRVTQPQHF
v_gene: TRBV18
abundance: -
d_gene: -
j_gene: TRBJ1-5

CDR3aa: CASTLAGSTDTQYF
v_gene: TRBV25-1
abundance: -
d_gene: TRBD2
j_gene: TRBJ2-3

CDR3aa: CASSSYSALGANVLTF
v_gene: TRBV27
abundance: -
d_gene: -
j_gene: TRBJ2-6

CDR3aa: CASSLSTHGKETQYF
v_gene: TRBV27
abundance: -
d_gene: -
j_gene: TRBJ2-5

CDR3aa: CSSSSPGTGVNEQYF
v_gene: TRBV7-9
abundance: -
d_gene: TRBD1
j_gene: TRBJ2-7

CDR3aa: CASSQNMGQGAGYTF
v_gene: TRBV4-1
abundance: -
d_gene: TRBD1
j_gene: TRBJ1-2

CDR3aa: CASSLTAGVNTEAFF
v_gene: TRBV7-3
abundance: -
d_gene: -
j_gene: TRBJ1-1

CDR3aa: CATSLRDRGPDEQYF
v_gene: TRBV15
abundance: -
d_gene: TRBD1
j_gene: TRBJ2-7

CDR3aa: CASSLEQGGTEAFF
v_gene: TRBV27
abundance: -
d_gene: TRBD1
j_gene: TRBJ1-1

CDR3aa: CASSLSGMGANTGELFF
v_gene: TRBV5-1
abundance: -
d_gene: TRBD2
j_gene: TRBJ2-2

CDR3aa: CASSILAGDTGELFF
v_gene: TRBV5-1
abundance: -
d_gene: TRBD2
j_gene: TRBJ2-2

CDR3aa: CAISESSSGRVHEQYF
v_gene: TRBV10-3
abundance: -
d_gene: TRBD2
j_gene: TRBJ2-7

CDR3aa: CAATQGANHNSPLHF
v_gene: TRBV6-6
abundance: -
d_gene: TRBD1
j_gene: TRBJ1-6

CDR3aa: CASSEMGGKDGYTF
v_gene: TRBV2
abundance: -
d_gene: -
j_gene: TRBJ1-2

CDR3aa: CASSESGGKNTQYF
v_gene: TRBV10-2
abundance: -
d_gene: -
j_gene: TRBJ2-3